This TCR beta chain is from a study of blood T cell repertoires in COVID-19. Study at large: The study drew acute and convalescent COVID-19 samples from the United States, Italy and Spain. T cells, B-cell-depleted T cells, or PBMCs supplied cDNA or gDNA.

The authors' processing: How many nucleated cells were present was estimated from reference gene primer amplification. The table came from immunoSEQ multiplex PCR; TCRdb's copy has only in-frame clones and leaves some out. V and J calls and clone size are as listed in that table; D and trimming were resolved from the DNA. Found here are approximately 500,000 clones, roughly nine tenths of them singletons; the top ten hold roughly 7.3%. Sequencing used peripheral blood. This receptor was identified in a woman aged 50 to 60 with COVID-19, enrolled during active disease.

In DNA form, the CDR3 reads TGTGCCAGCAGCTTGGAGGCTGCCACGGGTGAGCAGTTCTTC. It encodes CASSLEAATGEQFF. V and J are TRBV5-4 and TRBJ2-1; D ambiguous. Germline CDR1 and CDR2: SGHNT and YYREEE (reference sequence). The V and J ends lost 0 bases and 9 bases respectively, with 13 bases between them. The CDR3 totals 14 residues.